The clone carrying this TCR beta chain appeared once. Method: immunoSEQ multiplex PCR; TCRdb's copy keeps in-frame clones and lacks some. The data show under 3,500 clones, with 65% to 85% seen just once and roughly 9.1% held by the top ten. The sample belongs to a study of preoperative IRX-2 immunotherapy in early breast cancer. V gave up 3 bases and J gave up 8 bases; unmatched junction bases: 6. CDR1 and CDR2 from the germline V gene are SNHLY and FYNNEI. This CDR3 is 15 amino acids long. Treatment meaning: preoperative locoregional IRX-2 cytokine immunotherapy. The genes are TRBV2 and TRBJ2-1; TRBD2 matches at 11 bases. Sequencing used tumor tissue, obtained after IRX-2 immunotherapy. The TCR originated in a human donor with breast cancer. The CDR3 DNA follows: TGTGCCAGCAGTGAGCTAGCGGGAGGCACCCATGAGCAGTTCTTC. Translated, it gives CASSELAGGTHEQFF.